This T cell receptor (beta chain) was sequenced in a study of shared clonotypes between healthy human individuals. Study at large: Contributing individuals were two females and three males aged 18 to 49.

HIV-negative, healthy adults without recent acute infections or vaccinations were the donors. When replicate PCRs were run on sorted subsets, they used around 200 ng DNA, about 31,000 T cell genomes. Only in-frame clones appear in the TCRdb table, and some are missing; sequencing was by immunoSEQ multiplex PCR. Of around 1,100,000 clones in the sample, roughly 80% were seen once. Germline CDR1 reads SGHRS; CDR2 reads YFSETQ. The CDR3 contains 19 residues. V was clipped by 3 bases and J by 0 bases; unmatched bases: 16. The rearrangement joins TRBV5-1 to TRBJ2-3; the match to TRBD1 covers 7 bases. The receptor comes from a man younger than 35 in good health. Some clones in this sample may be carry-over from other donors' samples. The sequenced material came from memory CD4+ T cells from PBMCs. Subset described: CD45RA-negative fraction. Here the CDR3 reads CASSSRQGLFPSSTDTQYF. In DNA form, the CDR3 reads TGCGCCAGCAGCTCCAGACAGGGCCTTTTCCCTTCTAGCACAGATACGCAGTATTTT.